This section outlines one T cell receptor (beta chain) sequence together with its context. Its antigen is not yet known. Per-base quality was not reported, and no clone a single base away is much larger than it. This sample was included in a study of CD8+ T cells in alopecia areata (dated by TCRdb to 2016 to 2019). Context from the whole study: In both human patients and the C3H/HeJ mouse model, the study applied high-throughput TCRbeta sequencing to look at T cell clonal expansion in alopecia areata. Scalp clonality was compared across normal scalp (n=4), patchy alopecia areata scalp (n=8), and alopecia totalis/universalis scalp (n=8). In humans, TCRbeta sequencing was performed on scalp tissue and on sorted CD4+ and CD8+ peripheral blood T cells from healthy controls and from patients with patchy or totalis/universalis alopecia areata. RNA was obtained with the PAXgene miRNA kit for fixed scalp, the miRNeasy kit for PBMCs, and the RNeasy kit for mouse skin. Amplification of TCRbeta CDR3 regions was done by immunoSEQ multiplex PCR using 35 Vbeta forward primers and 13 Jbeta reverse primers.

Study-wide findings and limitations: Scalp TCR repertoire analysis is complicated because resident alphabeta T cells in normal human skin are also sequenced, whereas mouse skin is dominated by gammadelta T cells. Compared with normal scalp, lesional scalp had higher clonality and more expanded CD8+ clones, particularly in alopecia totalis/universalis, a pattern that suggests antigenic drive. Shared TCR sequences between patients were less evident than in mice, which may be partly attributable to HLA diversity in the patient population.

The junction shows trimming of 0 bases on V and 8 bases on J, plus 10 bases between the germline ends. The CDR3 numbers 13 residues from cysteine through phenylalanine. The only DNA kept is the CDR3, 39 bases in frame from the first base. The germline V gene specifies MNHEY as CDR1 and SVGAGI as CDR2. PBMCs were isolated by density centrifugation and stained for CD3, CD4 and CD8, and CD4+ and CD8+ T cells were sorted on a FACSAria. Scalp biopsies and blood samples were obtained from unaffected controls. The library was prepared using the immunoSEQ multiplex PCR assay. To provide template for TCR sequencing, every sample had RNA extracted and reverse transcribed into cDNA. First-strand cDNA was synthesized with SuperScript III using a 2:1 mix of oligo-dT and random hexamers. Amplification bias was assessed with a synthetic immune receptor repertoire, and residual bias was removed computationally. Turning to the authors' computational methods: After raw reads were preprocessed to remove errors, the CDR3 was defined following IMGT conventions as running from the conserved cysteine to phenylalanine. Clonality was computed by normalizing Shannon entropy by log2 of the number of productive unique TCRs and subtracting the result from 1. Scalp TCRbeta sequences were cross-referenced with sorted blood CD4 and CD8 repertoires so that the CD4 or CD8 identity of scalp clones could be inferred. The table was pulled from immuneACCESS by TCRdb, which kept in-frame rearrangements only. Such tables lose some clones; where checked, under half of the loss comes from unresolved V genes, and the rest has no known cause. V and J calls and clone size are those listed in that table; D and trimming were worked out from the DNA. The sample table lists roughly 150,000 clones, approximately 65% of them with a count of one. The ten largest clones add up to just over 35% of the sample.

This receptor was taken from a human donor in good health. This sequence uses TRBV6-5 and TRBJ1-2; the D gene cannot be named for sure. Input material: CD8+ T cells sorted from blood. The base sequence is TGTGCCAGCAGTTACTCGACCCAAGAAGGCTACACCTTC. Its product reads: CASSYSTQEGYTF.